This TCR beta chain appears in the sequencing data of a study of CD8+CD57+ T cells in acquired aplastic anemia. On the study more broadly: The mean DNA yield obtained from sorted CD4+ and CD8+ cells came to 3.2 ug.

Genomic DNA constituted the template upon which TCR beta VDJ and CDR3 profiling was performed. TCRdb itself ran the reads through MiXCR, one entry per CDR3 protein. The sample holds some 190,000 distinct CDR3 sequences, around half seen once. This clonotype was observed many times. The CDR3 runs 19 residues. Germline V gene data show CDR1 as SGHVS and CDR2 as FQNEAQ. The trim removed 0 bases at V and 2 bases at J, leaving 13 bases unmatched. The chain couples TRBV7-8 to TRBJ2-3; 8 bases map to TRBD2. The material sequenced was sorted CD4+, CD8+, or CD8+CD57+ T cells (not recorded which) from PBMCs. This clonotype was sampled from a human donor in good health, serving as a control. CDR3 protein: CASSLAFHLLAANTDTQYF. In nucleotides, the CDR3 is TGTGCCAGCAGCTTAGCCTTCCACTTACTAGCGGCGAACACAGATACGCAGTATTTT.